The rows below give T cell receptor beta chains drawn from one sample of a study of T cell responses to AZD1222 COVID-19 vaccine. Assay used: immunoSEQ multiplex PCR; TCRdb lists only in-frame clones, some missing. The sample holds more than 100,000 clones; approximately 90% are singletons and the top ten take about 7.8%. The material was peripheral blood, obtained on day 0 of AZD1222 vaccination. These TCRs come from an adult in good health. Both conserved end residues are part of each CDR3. Clone size is shown for a subset of rows, as once, few, many or a class of expanded clone.

CDR3aa: CASRAGQSYTEAFF; abundance: .; v_gene: TRBV7-9; j_gene: TRBJ1-1
CDR3aa: CASSRTGAEKLFF; abundance: once; v_gene: TRBV4-2; j_gene: TRBJ1-4
CDR3aa: CASSYGQGYYEQYF; abundance: once; v_gene: TRBV6-2/TRBV6-3; j_gene: TRBJ2-7
CDR3aa: CASSQDRSLPTFF; abundance: .; v_gene: TRBV12-3/TRBV12-4; j_gene: TRBJ2-1
CDR3aa: CAIKGGVDTEAFF; abundance: .; v_gene: TRBV11-2; j_gene: TRBJ1-1
CDR3aa: CASSVEGGTYNEQFF; abundance: .; v_gene: TRBV9; j_gene: TRBJ2-1
CDR3aa: CASSLGRTPTWFF; abundance: .; v_gene: TRBV7-8; j_gene: TRBJ2-1
CDR3aa: CASSLDMVKTEAFF; abundance: .; v_gene: TRBV5-4; j_gene: TRBJ1-1
CDR3aa: CASSRPPNTEAFF; abundance: .; v_gene: TRBV5-1; j_gene: TRBJ1-1
CDR3aa: CASRALDRNTEAFF; abundance: .; v_gene: TRBV6-5; j_gene: TRBJ1-1
CDR3aa: CASSQSKREGAFF; abundance: .; v_gene: TRBV23-1; j_gene: TRBJ1-1
CDR3aa: CASSRRQANTEAFF; abundance: .; v_gene: TRBV7-2; j_gene: TRBJ1-1
CDR3aa: CASSQAMGGPKNIQYF; abundance: .; v_gene: TRBV14; j_gene: TRBJ2-4
CDR3aa: CASSYSGTLITDTQYF; abundance: .; v_gene: TRBV6-5; j_gene: TRBJ2-3
CDR3aa: CASTRTGSMGYGYTF; abundance: .; v_gene: TRBV5-1; j_gene: TRBJ1-2
CDR3aa: CAISGASRGTQYF; abundance: .; v_gene: TRBV10-3; j_gene: TRBJ2-5
CDR3aa: CASSQGPRNQPQHF; abundance: .; v_gene: TRBV3-1/TRBV3-2; j_gene: TRBJ1-5